The 15 T cell receptor beta chains below were found in one sample sequenced in a study of blood T cell repertoires in COVID-19. The table came from immunoSEQ multiplex PCR; TCRdb's copy has only in-frame clones and leaves some out. This sample yields just under 350,000 clones, of which around 87% are seen a single time; roughly 6.3% belongs to the top ten. The specimen was peripheral blood. The receptors here all came from a woman aged 45 to 65 with COVID-19, enrolled during active disease.

This clone was observed once. The chain carries TRBV1 and TRBJ1-6; the table's D call TRBD1 went unverified against the DNA. TRBV1 is a listed pseudogene. The CDR3 length is 16 residues. The CDR3 here is CTSIPFRGQYNSPLHF. The CDR3 DNA reads TGCACCAGCATTCCTTTTCGAGGACAGTATAATTCACCCCTCCACTTT.

The V gene is TRBV10-3, the J gene TRBJ2-7; D possibly corresponds to TRBD1 (6 bases). The CDR3 extends over 15 amino acids. The V end lost 5 bases, the J end lost 4 bases, and 18 bases lay between the germline ends. The germline V gene has CDR1 ENHRY and CDR2 SYGVKD. The CDR3 DNA follows: TGTGCCATCAGTAGGGTGGCGGACAGAAGTTACGAGCAGTACTTC. Protein: CAISRVADRSYEQYF.

The V call is TRBV27, the J call TRBJ2-2; D is perhaps TRBD1 (6 bases). Trimming cost V 5 bases and J 6 bases, with 16 bases left between them. Per germline, CDR1 MNHEY and CDR2 SMNVEV (reference sequence). CDR3 length: 15 amino acids. CDR3 protein: CASSPGTLMAGELFF. The CDR3 DNA is TGTGCCAGCAGTCCGGGGACACTGATGGCCGGGGAGCTGTTTTTT.

The V call is TRBV7-2, the J call TRBJ2-7, with no clear D. Trimming took 5 bases from V and 0 from J, leaving 11 bases between them. Per the germline V gene, CDR1 is SGHTA and CDR2 is FQGNSA. The CDR3 totals 14 residues. The CDR3 is CASSPVSGSYEQYF. The CDR3, as DNA: TGTGCCAGCAGCCCCGTGTCGGGCTCCTACGAGCAGTACTTC.

This clone is a singleton in its sample. The V and J genes are TRBV3-1 (or the pseudogene TRBV3-2) and TRBJ1-4, with TRBD1 matching 8 bases. Germline CDR1 LGHDT, CDR2 YNNKEL (reference sequence). The junction had 5 bases not matched to a gene; V was cut back by 0 bases and J by 8 bases. The CDR3 loop spans 15 amino acids. The CDR3 nucleotides are TGTGCCAGCAGCCAAGATTGGGACAGGCGAGAAAAACTGTTTTTT. It translates to CASSQDWDRREKLFF.

V is TRBV2 and J is TRBJ1-2; 9 bases match TRBD1. Trimming cost V 6 bases and J 6 bases; bases outside gene matches: 8. The CDR3 contains 14 residues. The V gene's germline CDR1 is SNHLY and CDR2 FYNNEI. Here the CDR3 DNA reads TGTGCCAGCAGCGTACAGGGGGCGGCGGATGGCTACACCTTC. Protein product: CASSVQGAADGYTF.

The V call is TRBV9, the J call TRBJ1-5; TRBD1 is a possible D gene (5 bases). The V end lost 0 bases, the J end lost 0 bases, and 7 bases lay between the germline ends. The CDR3 loop spans 15 amino acids. Germline V gives CDR1 SGDLS, CDR2 YYNGEE. The CDR3 DNA sequence: TGTGCCAGCAGCGTAGAAGGGGATAGCAATCAGCCCCAGCATTTT. It codes for CASSVEGDSNQPQHF.

The chain couples TRBV18 to TRBJ1-3, with a tentative D call TRBD1 (6 bases). CDR1 is KGHSH, CDR2 LQKENI, per germline. This CDR3 is 14 amino acids long. Trimming shortened V by 3 bases and J by 4 bases, and 10 bases separated the two germline ends. This chain's CDR3 is CASSPAGAGNTIYF. In DNA, the CDR3 is TGTGCCAGCTCACCGGCAGGGGCCGGAAACACCATATATTTT. Full variable domain (missing parts from reference TRBV18 and TRBJ1-3): NAGVMQNPRHLVRRRGQEARLRCSPMKGHSHVYWYRQLPEEGLKFMVYLQKENIIDESGMPKERFSAEFPKEGPSILRIQQVVRGDSAAYFCASSPAGAGNTIYFGEGSWLTVV.

The chain carries TRBV19 and TRBJ1-2; D unresolved. Germline CDR1 reads LNHDA; CDR2 reads SQIVND (reference sequence). CDR3 length: 16 residues. Between the trimmed V and J ends, which lost 6 bases and 0 bases, there was a span of 17 bases. CDR3 coding DNA: TGTGCCAGTAGCCCTGGGGAGGTCGTAGCTAACTATGGCTACACCTTC. This translates into CASSPGEVVANYGYTF.

A note on this clone: Other DNA sequences in this specimen translate into the identical CDR3. The genes are TRBV30 and TRBJ2-1; TRBD2 matches at 9 bases. The CDR3 has 15 residues. The J segment lost 0 bases and the V segment lost 0 bases, leaving 0 bases of the junction unmatched. The V gene's germline CDR1 is GTSNPN and CDR2 SVGIG (reference sequence). The CDR3 nucleotides are TGTGCCTGGAGTGTTAGCGGGAGCTCCTACAATGAGCAGTTCTTC. Protein product: CAWSVSGSSYNEQFF.

The chain is built from TRBV6-5 and TRBJ2-1, with D uncertain. The germline CDR1 and CDR2 sequences are MNHEY and SVGAGI. This CDR3 spans 15 amino acids. Trimming took 6 bases from V and 2 from J, leaving 14 bases between them. In DNA form, the CDR3 reads TGTGCCAGCAGACTCAATAGCTGGACCTACAATGAGCAGTTCTTC. Its protein product is CASRLNSWTYNEQFF.

This chain joins TRBV21-1 and TRBJ1-1; the DNA was not used to check the table's D call, TRBD1. TRBV21-1 represents a pseudogene. The CDR3 length is 13 residues. CDR3 loop: CASSKTGEPEAFF. CDR3 nucleotide sequence: TGTGCCAGCAGCAAAACAGGGGAGCCTGAAGCTTTCTTT.

This sequence joins TRBV5-1 and TRBJ2-1; the match to TRBD2 covers 10 bases. The CDR3 covers 17 residues. J lost 3 bases, V lost 4 bases, and 10 bases had no gene match. The germline V gene encodes CDR1 SGHRS and CDR2 YFSETQ. This CDR3 reads CASSPRTSGKFYNEQFF. The CDR3 DNA follows: TGCGCCAGCAGCCCTCGGACTAGCGGTAAATTCTACAATGAGCAGTTCTTC.

The J gene is TRBJ1-5, the V gene TRBV4-1, with 8 bases fitting TRBD1. The CDR3 loop spans 15 amino acids. CDR1 is MGHRA, CDR2 YSYEKL, per germline. V lost 4 bases and J lost 2; bases outside the gene matches: 4. In DNA form, the CDR3 reads TGCGCCAGCAGCCCAGGGGGCGCGGGCAATCAGCCCCAGCATTTT. It codes for CASSPGGAGNQPQHF.

The V gene is TRBV20-1, the J gene TRBJ1-4, with D tentatively TRBD1 (5 bases). The CDR3 runs 16 residues. With 3 bases removed from V and 8 bases from J, the gap between germline ends came to 22 bases. Germline V gene sequence: CDR1 DFQATT, CDR2 SNEGSKA (reference sequence). CDR3 coding DNA: TGCAGTGCTAGTGGTGTGGAGGGGAGCCGGGGGGAAAAACTGTTTTTT. It codes for CSASGVEGSRGEKLFF.